This entry lists 21 T cell receptor beta chains sequenced from one sample in a study of technical replicates of blood from several donors. The table came from immunoSEQ multiplex PCR; TCRdb's copy has only in-frame clones and leaves some out. The table shows about 71,000 clones, with roughly 90% occurring only once. The material sequenced was PBMCs. These receptors all come from a human donor in good health. Some clones in this sample may be carry-over from other donors' samples.

This clone was detected only a few times. The chain recombines TRBV4-3 with TRBJ2-3; no clear D. Per the germline V gene, CDR1 is LGHNA and CDR2 is YSLEER. This CDR3 is built from 15 residues. With 5 bases removed from V and 2 bases from J, the gap between germline ends came to 14 bases. The chain's CDR3 is CASSLEWRDTDTQYF. The CDR3, as DNA: TGCGCCAGCAGCTTGGAGTGGCGTGACACAGATACGCAGTATTTT.

The rearrangement links TRBV6-1 to TRBJ2-1; 9 bases align to TRBD2. The germline gives CDR1 MNHNS, CDR2 SASEGT. This CDR3 contains 15 residues. V shed 6 bases, J shed 2 bases, and the junction held 5 bases outside the gene matches. The CDR3 is CASRTSGGAYNEQFF. CDR3 nucleotides: TGTGCCAGCAGGACTAGCGGTGGGGCCTACAATGAGCAGTTCTTC.

V and J are TRBV6-1 and TRBJ1-4; maybe TRBD1 (6 bases). The V and J ends lost 6 bases and 2 bases respectively, with 10 bases between them. This CDR3 region has 14 residues. Germline-derived CDR1 and CDR2 are MNHNS and SASEGT. CDR3 nucleotide sequence: TGTGCCAGCAGGGGGACACTGACTAATGAAAAACTGTTTTTT. As protein: CASRGTLTNEKLFF.

The V gene is TRBV6-1, the J gene TRBJ2-3, with 9 positions matching TRBD1. From germline, CDR1 is MNHNS and CDR2 SASEGT. Trimming removed 4 bases from V and 4 bases from J; junction bases left unmatched: 3. The CDR3 is 14 residues long. The CDR3 DNA reads TGTGCCAGCAGTGTGGACAGGGGACCAGATACGCAGTATTTT. This sequence encodes CASSVDRGPDTQYF.

The rearrangement links TRBV30 to TRBJ1-1; 9 nucleotides align to TRBD1. V was clipped by 4 bases and J by 5 bases; unmatched bases: 5. CDR3 length: 13 amino acids. Germline CDR1 and CDR2: GTSNPN and SVGIG (reference sequence). The CDR3 here is CAWTPDRGTEAFF. DNA of the CDR3: TGTGCCTGGACCCCGGACAGGGGAACTGAAGCTTTCTTT.

The chain couples TRBV5-1 to TRBJ2-7; maybe TRBD2 (5 bases). The V end lost 3 bases, the J end lost 2 bases, and 15 bases lay between the germline ends. The CDR3 runs to 15 residues. Germline CDR1 and CDR2: SGHRS and YFSETQ. CDR3 DNA sequence: TGCGCCAGCAGCTCAGGTGAAGGACTTACCTACGAGCAGTACTTC. Translating it yields CASSSGEGLTYEQYF. The variable domain in full, with the rest retrieved from reference TRBV5-1 and TRBJ2-7, is KAGVTQTPRYLIKTRGQQVTLSCSPISGHRSVSWYQQTPGQGLQFLFEYFSETQRNKGNFPGRFSGRQFSNSRSEMNVSTLELGDSALYLCASSSGEGLTYEQYFGPGTRLTVT.

The V call is TRBV6-1, the J call TRBJ2-1; 11 positions agree with TRBD2. Germline values: CDR1 MNHNS, CDR2 SASEGT. This CDR3 has 16 residues. The trim removed 1 base at V and 3 bases at J, leaving 2 bases unmatched. CDR3: CASSEGGTSGYNEQFF. Written as DNA, the CDR3 is TGTGCCAGCAGTGAAGGTGGGACTAGCGGCTACAATGAGCAGTTCTTC.

The chain has TRBV5-1 and TRBJ2-7, with 13 bases matching TRBD2. Germline values: CDR1 SGHRS, CDR2 YFSETQ. This CDR3 is built from 16 residues. Trimming took 0 bases from V and 4 from J; bases not matched to a gene: 4. CDR3 DNA: TGCGCCAGCAGCTTGGGACTAGCGGGGGGTGAGTACGAGCAGTACTTC. Its translation: CASSLGLAGGEYEQYF.

In its sample, this clone was seen once. This chain links TRBV5-1 with TRBJ2-5, with a possible D match to TRBD1 (6 bases). CDR1 is SGHRS and CDR2 is YFSETQ in the germline V gene. The CDR3 length is 14 residues. V was cut by 2 bases and J by 2 bases, with 10 bases left in between. CDR3 residues: CASSFRGQQETQYF. CDR3 nucleotide sequence: TGCGCCAGCAGCTTCAGGGGTCAACAAGAGACCCAGTACTTC.

Points on this clone: The sample has other DNA sequences that encode this CDR3 too. The chain combines TRBV18 with TRBJ1-2, with 9 bases fitting TRBD1. V shed 2 bases and J 6 bases; nucleotides not matched to a gene: 4. The CDR3 extends over 14 amino acids. Germline loops: CDR1 KGHSH, CDR2 LQKENI. The CDR3 sequence: CASSPSGTGNGYTF. DNA of the CDR3: TGTGCCAGCTCACCAAGCGGGACAGGGAATGGCTACACCTTC.

The rearrangement joins TRBV2 to TRBJ2-1, with TRBD1 identical over 7 bases. The V segment lost 4 bases and the J segment 9 bases; nucleotides outside the gene matches: 9. This CDR3 has 14 residues. Germline V gives CDR1 SNHLY, CDR2 FYNNEI. CDR3 sequence: CASSVARGGTEQFF. CDR3 DNA sequence: TGTGCCAGCAGTGTGGCTAGAGGGGGCACTGAGCAGTTCTTC.

CDR3 bases: TGTGCCAGCAGCGCGCGGACAGGGGGCCTTGGCACTGAAGCTTTCTTT. This translates into CASSARTGGLGTEAFF. The chain uses TRBV7-8 and TRBJ1-1, with TRBD1 matching 11 bases. V lost 5 bases, J lost 4 bases, and 9 bases stayed unmatched. Looked up from germline, CDR1 is SGHVS and CDR2 is FQNEAQ. The CDR3 sequence is 16 residues long. The full variable domain, rest sourced from reference TRBV7-8 and TRBJ1-1, is GAGVSQSPRYKVAKRGQDVALRCDPISGHVSLFWYQQALGQGPEFLTYFQNEAQLDKSGLPSDRFFAERPEGSVSTLKIQRTQQEDSAVYLCASSARTGGLGTEAFFGQGTRLTVV.

V gene TRBV7-2 combines with J gene TRBJ1-2, with D unclear. CDR1 and CDR2 (germline): SGHTA, FQGNSA. V lost 1 base and J lost 5, with 8 bases in between. This CDR3 has 13 amino acids. CDR3 nucleotides: TGTGCCAGCAGCTTAGATATTCAGTATGGCTACACCTTC. Protein: CASSLDIQYGYTF.

The gene calls are TRBV19 and TRBJ2-1; a possible D gene is TRBD2 (7 bases). CDR1 is LNHDA and CDR2 is SQIVND in the germline V gene (reference sequence). This CDR3 is built from 15 residues. With 5 bases removed from V and 3 bases from J, the gap between germline ends came to 14 bases. CDR3 residues: CASSQGPSGYNEQFF. In DNA form, the CDR3 reads TGTGCCAGTAGTCAGGGGCCTAGCGGCTACAATGAGCAGTTCTTC.

This rearrangement joins TRBV6-5 to TRBJ2-7; no reliable D call. Germline CDR1 reads MNHEY; CDR2 reads SVGAGI. The ends were cut back, 5 bases at V and 5 bases at J, with 10 bases in the middle. This CDR3 region has 12 residues. The CDR3 loop reads CASSTRLNEQYF. In DNA form, the CDR3 reads TGTGCCAGCAGTACCCGACTTAACGAGCAGTACTTC.

The genes are TRBV6-1 and TRBJ2-3, with TRBD1 matching 10 bases. Per germline, CDR1 MNHNS and CDR2 SASEGT. V lost 10 bases and J lost 4; bases outside the gene matches: 8. The CDR3 has 14 amino acids. The CDR3 is CATSWDRGADTQYF. The CDR3 DNA follows: TGTGCCACCTCCTGGGACAGGGGTGCAGATACGCAGTATTTT.

The chain recombines TRBV30 with TRBJ2-7; the match to TRBD2 covers 11 bases. The CDR3 has 13 amino acids. V dropped 5 bases and J dropped 6; count of bases not matched to a gene: 6. Germline CDR1 and CDR2: GTSNPN and SVGIG (reference sequence). The CDR3: CAWDRTSGREQYF. DNA of the CDR3: TGTGCCTGGGACAGGACTAGCGGGCGCGAGCAGTACTTC.

The chain carries TRBV30 and TRBJ1-2; 9 bases fit TRBD1. The CDR3 consists of 14 residues. Germline values: CDR1 GTSNPN, CDR2 SVGIG (reference sequence). V shed 4 bases, J shed 2 bases, and the junction held 5 bases outside the gene matches. DNA of the CDR3: TGTGCCTGGACGGGTGACAGGGGGAACTATGGCTACACCTTC. Translating gives CAWTGDRGNYGYTF.

The J gene is TRBJ2-7, the V gene TRBV7-2; D is unclear. Germline V gene sequence: CDR1 SGHTA, CDR2 FQGNSA. The CDR3 sequence is 12 residues long. Trimming stripped 4 bases from V and 0 bases from J, with 4 bases between. CDR3 protein: CASSSSSYEQYF. The CDR3 DNA follows: TGTGCCAGCAGCTCGAGCTCCTACGAGCAGTACTTC.

The chain recombines TRBV14 with TRBJ1-4, with 7 positions matching TRBD1. CDR1 and CDR2 from the germline V gene are SGHDN and FVKESK. V dropped 4 bases and J dropped 12; count of bases not matched to a gene: 8. There are 13 residues in the CDR3. CDR3 amino acids: CASSLRQGLQLFF. In nucleotides, the CDR3 is TGTGCCAGCAGCCTTCGACAGGGACTCCAACTGTTTTTT.

V and J are TRBV6-5 and TRBJ1-2; D gene uncertain. V lost 8 bases to trimming and J lost 4 bases, with 17 bases between them. The germline gives CDR1 MNHEY, CDR2 SVGAGI. The CDR3 sequence is 14 residues long. The CDR3: CASSPAGAAYGYTF. The CDR3 DNA sequence: TGTGCCAGCTCCCCCGCGGGAGCAGCCTATGGCTACACCTTC.